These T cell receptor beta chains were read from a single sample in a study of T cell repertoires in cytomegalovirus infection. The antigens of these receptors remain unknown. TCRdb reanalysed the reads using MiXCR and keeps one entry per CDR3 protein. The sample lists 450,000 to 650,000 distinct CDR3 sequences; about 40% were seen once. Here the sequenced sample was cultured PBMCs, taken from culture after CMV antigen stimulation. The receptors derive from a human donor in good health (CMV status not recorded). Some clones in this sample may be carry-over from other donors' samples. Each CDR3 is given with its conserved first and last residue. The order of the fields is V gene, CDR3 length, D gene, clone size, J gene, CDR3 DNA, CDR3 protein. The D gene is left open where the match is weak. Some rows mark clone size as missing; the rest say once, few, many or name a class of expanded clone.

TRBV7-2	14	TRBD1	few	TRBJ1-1	TGTGCCAGCAGGCGGGACAGGGGGAACACTGAAGCTTTCTTT	CASRRDRGNTEAFF
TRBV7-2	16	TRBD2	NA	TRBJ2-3	TGTGCCAGCAGCTTACCGGGCGGGGGGGCTGCAGATACGCAGTATTTT	CASSLPGGGAADTQYF
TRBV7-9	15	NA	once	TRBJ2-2	TGTGCCAGCAGCTTACGGCGCAGGATCACCGGGGAGCTGTTTTTT	CASSLRRRITGELFF
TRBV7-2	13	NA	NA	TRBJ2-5	TGTGCCAGCAGCTTGCCCCCGAGTGAGACCCAGTACTTC	CASSLPPSETQYF
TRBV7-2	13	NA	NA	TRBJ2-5	TGTGCCAGCACTCCGCAAGTGACAGAGACCCAGTACTTC	CASTPQVTETQYF
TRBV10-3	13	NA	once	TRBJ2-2	TGTGCCATCAGGATCTCGGACACCGGGGAGCTGTTTTTT	CAIRISDTGELFF
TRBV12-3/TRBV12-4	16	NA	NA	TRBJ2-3	TGTGCCAGCAGCCGAAAAGCAGCCCTAGGGGTAGATACGCAGTATTTT	CASSRKAALGVDTQYF
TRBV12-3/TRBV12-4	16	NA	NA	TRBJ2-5	TGTGCCAGGGCTAGTGGGGGGTTAGAGCCCCAAGAGACCCAGTACTTC	CARASGGLEPQETQYF
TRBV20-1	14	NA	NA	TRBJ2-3	TGCAGTGCTCGAGGGGAGTTTAGCACAGATACGCAGTATTTT	CSARGEFSTDTQYF
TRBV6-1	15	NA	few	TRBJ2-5	TGTGCCAGCACCCGGACAGAAACAGCGTGGGAGACCCAGTACTTC	CASTRTETAWETQYF
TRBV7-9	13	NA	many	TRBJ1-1	TGTGCCAGCAGCGTGACAGAGAACACTGAAGCTTTCTTT	CASSVTENTEAFF
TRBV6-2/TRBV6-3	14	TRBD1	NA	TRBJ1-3	TGTGCCAGCACGGACAGGGGGCCTGGAAACACCATATATTTT	CASTDRGPGNTIYF
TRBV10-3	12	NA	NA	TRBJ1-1	TGTGCCATCAGTGACCGTGACGGACGTAGGTTCTTT	CAISDRDGRRFF
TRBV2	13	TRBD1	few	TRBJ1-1	TGTGCCATCGGACAGGGGAGGGGGACTGAAGCTTTCTTT	CAIGQGRGTEAFF
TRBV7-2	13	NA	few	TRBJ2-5	TGTGCCAGCAGCCCCCTCCCTATTAGGGCCCAGTACTTC	CASSPLPIRAQYF
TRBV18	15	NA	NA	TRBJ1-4	TGTGCCAGCTCCCAGAACAGGGAGACTAATGAAAAACTGTTTTTT	CASSQNRETNEKLFF
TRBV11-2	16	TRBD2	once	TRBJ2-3	TGTGCCAGCAGCTTGGCTAGCGGGCCGCTCACAGATACGCAGTATTTT	CASSLASGPLTDTQYF
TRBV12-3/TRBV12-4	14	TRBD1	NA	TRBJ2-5	TGTGCCAGCAGCTTGACAGGGGCGGTTGAGACCCAGTACTTC	CASSLTGAVETQYF
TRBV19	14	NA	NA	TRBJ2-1	TGTGCCAGTAGTAAATCACCCGCAGGGAATGAGCAGTTCTTC	CASSKSPAGNEQFF
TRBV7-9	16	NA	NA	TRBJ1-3	TGTGCCAGCAGCTTTTTTCGACCCAACTCTGGAAACACCATATATTTT	CASSFFRPNSGNTIYF
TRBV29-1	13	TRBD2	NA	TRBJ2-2	TGCAGCGTTGACTCGGGGGGCACCGGGGAGCTGTTTTTT	CSVDSGGTGELFF